One sample yielded the 8 T cell receptor beta chains listed below, sequenced in a study of radiation and T cells in renal cell carcinoma. Clones were read by immunoSEQ multiplex PCR, and TCRdb kept only the in-frame ones, dropping some. The table includes about 140,000 clones, around four fifths detected once. Time point of the sample: baseline pretreatment blood. The sample's treatment: 15 Gy SBRT to primary tumor, nephrectomy 4 weeks later. This specimen consisted of blood, obtained from a patient whose treatment included radiotherapy and nephrectomy. The source of these receptors is a woman between 50 and 59 years old with renal cell carcinoma.

The CDR3 DNA reads TGTGCCAGCAGCTTAAATTCAGGGAGGGCAGGGAGTACCCAGTACTTC. Translated, it gives CASSLNSGRAGSTQYF. V and J are TRBV7-2 and TRBJ2-5; 7 bases agree with TRBD2. The CDR3 contains 16 residues. V lost 2 bases, J lost 8 bases, and 14 bases stayed unmatched. Germline V gives CDR1 SGHTA, CDR2 FQGNSA.

This chain links TRBV6-5 with TRBJ1-3, with 9 positions matching TRBD1. Per germline, CDR1 MNHEY and CDR2 SVGAGI. The CDR3 totals 15 residues. Unmatched junction bases numbered 4, after V lost 5 bases and J lost 2 bases. The CDR3 bases are TGTGCCAGCAGTCAGGGGACAGGGACTGGAAACACCATATATTTT. This codes for CASSQGTGTGNTIYF.

This chain joins TRBV9 and TRBJ1-5; D is unclear. With 4 bases removed from V and 2 bases from J, the gap between germline ends came to 10 bases. CDR3 size: 14 residues. Germline V gene sequence: CDR1 SGDLS, CDR2 YYNGEE. CDR3 sequence reads: CASSPGSGNQPQHF. The DNA of the CDR3 is TGTGCCAGCAGCCCTGGGAGCGGCAATCAGCCCCAGCATTTT.

This chain connects TRBV7-9 to TRBJ2-3; D ambiguous. The CDR3 runs to 14 residues. The V and J ends lost 3 bases and 0 bases respectively, with 7 bases between them. Germline CDR1 SEHNR, CDR2 FQNEAQ (reference sequence). DNA of the CDR3: TGTGCCAGCAGCTTGGACGGAAGCACAGATACGCAGTATTTT. Translation: CASSLDGSTDTQYF.

This clone was seen a handful of times. V usage is TRBV7-9 and J usage is TRBJ1-1; D ambiguous. The CDR3 totals 14 residues. Trimming removed 5 bases from V and 6 bases from J, with 16 bases in between. Germline CDR1 SEHNR, CDR2 FQNEAQ (reference sequence). CDR3 DNA sequence: TGTGCCAGCAGCCTAGAGTCGAAGGCACCTGAAGCTTTCTTT. The encoded protein is CASSLESKAPEAFF.

V gene TRBV7-2 combines with J gene TRBJ2-3, with unresolved D. Germline values: CDR1 SGHTA, CDR2 FQGNSA. The CDR3 runs to 11 residues. The germline V and J ends were trimmed by 6 bases and 2 bases, with 3 bases remaining between them. DNA of the CDR3: TGTGCCAGCAGGTTCACAGATACGCAGTATTTT. Its protein is CASRFTDTQYF.

This chain uses TRBV28 with TRBJ1-6; 9 bases are shared with TRBD1. V lost 5 bases, J lost 8 bases, and 7 bases stayed unmatched. There are 15 residues in the CDR3. Germline assignment: CDR1 MDHEN and CDR2 SYDVKM. As DNA, the CDR3 is TGTGCCAGCAGTCCGGGGGACAGGGACGATTCACCCCTCCACTTT. It yields the protein CASSPGDRDDSPLHF.

The chain employs TRBV19 and TRBJ2-7; 7 positions match TRBD1. With 5 bases clipped from V and 2 bases from J, the junction kept 6 bases outside the gene matches. The V gene's germline CDR1 is LNHDA and CDR2 SQIVND (reference sequence). This CDR3 comprises 14 residues. CDR3: CASSLGQYTYEQYF. The CDR3, as DNA: TGTGCCAGTAGTCTGGGACAGTACACCTACGAGCAGTACTTC.